These 10 T cell receptor beta chains originate from one sample sequenced in a study of blood T cell repertoires in COVID-19. This table comes from immunoSEQ multiplex PCR, and its TCRdb copy is limited to in-frame clones, with some not included. The sample holds 84,000 or so clones, roughly 80% seen once. The sequencing input was peripheral blood. The receptors derive from a woman of 80 years or more with acute or convalescent COVID-19.

V gene TRBV18 combines with J gene TRBJ1-4, with a weak D call TRBD1 (5 bases). Germline CDR1 KGHSH, CDR2 LQKENI. The V and J ends lost 2 bases and 7 bases respectively, with 11 bases between them. This CDR3 is 14 amino acids long. For the CDR3, the DNA is TGTGCCAGCTCACCATCAGGGTGGGGTGAAAAACTGTTTTTT. It codes for CASSPSGWGEKLFF.

This chain uses TRBV4-1 with TRBJ1-6, with D possibly matching TRBD1 (6 bases). Deletions cut 4 bases from V and 5 bases from J, with 12 bases between. The germline V gene has CDR1 MGHRA and CDR2 YSYEKL. The CDR3 is 15 amino acids. CDR3 sequence: CASSPRQEDNSPLHF. The CDR3 bases are TGCGCCAGCAGCCCTCGACAGGAGGATAATTCACCCCTCCACTTT.

This rearrangement joins TRBV2 to TRBJ1-1; the match to TRBD1 covers 9 bases. Per the germline V gene, CDR1 is SNHLY and CDR2 is FYNNEI. With 5 bases clipped from V and 4 bases from J, the junction kept 8 bases outside the gene matches. CDR3 length equals 15 residues. CDR3 sequence reads: CASSPDRGDVTEAFF. CDR3 in DNA: TGTGCCAGCAGTCCGGACAGGGGCGACGTCACTGAAGCTTTCTTT.

The V call is TRBV2, the J call TRBJ2-2, with D possibly matching TRBD2 (6 bases). The CDR3 loop spans 15 amino acids. Germline loops: CDR1 SNHLY, CDR2 FYNNEI. V lost 3 bases to trimming and J lost 0 bases, with 8 bases between them. The CDR3 DNA follows: TGTGCCAGCAGTGAGGCGGGGCCGAACACCGGGGAGCTGTTTTTT. It translates to CASSEAGPNTGELFF.

The genes are TRBV6-5 and TRBJ1-6; TRBD1 agrees at 7 bases. The CDR3 covers 13 residues. V shed 6 bases and J 6 bases; nucleotides not matched to a gene: 2. Per the germline V gene, CDR1 is MNHEY and CDR2 is SVGAGI. In DNA, the CDR3 is TGTGCCAGCAGGGACAGGAGTAATTCACCCCTCCACTTT. It translates to CASRDRSNSPLHF.

In this sample, this clone turned up a few times. This rearrangement joins TRBV7-2 to TRBJ1-2, with D possibly matching TRBD1 (5 bases). The length of the CDR3 is 16 residues. Germline V gene data show CDR1 as SGHTA and CDR2 as FQGNSA. The V end was cut by 3 bases, the J end by 1 base, with 15 bases between. CDR3 loop: CASSFGARGFNYGYTF. The DNA for the CDR3 is TGTGCCAGCAGCTTTGGGGCACGGGGGTTTAACTATGGCTACACCTTC.

The genes are TRBV7-9 and TRBJ2-2, with 9 bases identical to TRBD2. The CDR3 runs to 16 residues. Trimming removed 5 bases from V and 3 bases from J; junction bases left unmatched: 7. Germline V CDR1 and CDR2: SEHNR, FQNEAQ (reference sequence). The CDR3 nucleotides are TGTGCCAGCAGCCGTACGCTAGCGGGATACACCGGGGAGCTGTTTTTT. Amino acids: CASSRTLAGYTGELFF.

The rearrangement links TRBV19 to TRBJ2-3; 11 nucleotides match TRBD2. Per the germline V gene, CDR1 is LNHDA and CDR2 is SQIVND (reference sequence). The CDR3 totals 14 residues. J lost 6 bases, V lost 6 bases, and 5 bases had no gene match. The CDR3 reads CASRNSGGADTQYF. DNA for the CDR3: TGTGCCAGTAGGAATAGCGGGGGGGCTGATACGCAGTATTTT.

The J gene is TRBJ1-3, the V gene TRBV6-5; D remains ambiguous. There are 12 residues in the CDR3. CDR1 and CDR2 from the germline V gene are MNHEY and SVGAGI. V lost 6 bases and J 4 bases, leaving 7 bases between the germline ends. The CDR3 region has the DNA TGTGCCAGCAGCTCGGGGGGAAACACCATATATTTT. Its translation is CASSSGGNTIYF.

V and J are TRBV6-1 and TRBJ2-4, with D hard to call. Germline V gene data show CDR1 as MNHNS and CDR2 as SASEGT. This CDR3 is built from 14 residues. V was pared by 5 bases and J by 0 bases, with 8 bases between. CDR3 sequence: CASSPVLAKNIQYF. DNA for the CDR3: TGTGCCAGCAGTCCTGTACTAGCCAAAAACATTCAGTACTTC.